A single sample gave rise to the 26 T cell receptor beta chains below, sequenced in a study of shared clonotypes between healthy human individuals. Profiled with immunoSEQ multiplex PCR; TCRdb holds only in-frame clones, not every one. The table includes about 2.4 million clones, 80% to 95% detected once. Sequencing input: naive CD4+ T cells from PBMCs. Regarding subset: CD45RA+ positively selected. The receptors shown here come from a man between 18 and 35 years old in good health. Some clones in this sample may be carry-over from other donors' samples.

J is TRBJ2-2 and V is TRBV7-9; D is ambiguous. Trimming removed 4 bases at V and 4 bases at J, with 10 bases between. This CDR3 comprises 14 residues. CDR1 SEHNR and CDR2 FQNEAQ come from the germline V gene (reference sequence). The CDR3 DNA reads TGTGCCAGCAGCTCTACGACTGCCACCGGGGAGCTGTTTTTT. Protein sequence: CASSSTTATGELFF.

The CDR3 nucleotides are TGCACCAGCAGCCAACAGCTCCACGAGGGATTCCGACGGATGAACACCGGGGAGCTGTTTTTT. This translates into CTSSQQLHEGFRRMNTGELFF. The chain uses TRBV1 and TRBJ2-2; TRBD2 is taken as the D call from the table, unchecked against the DNA. TRBV1 is listed as a pseudogene. This CDR3 comprises 21 residues.

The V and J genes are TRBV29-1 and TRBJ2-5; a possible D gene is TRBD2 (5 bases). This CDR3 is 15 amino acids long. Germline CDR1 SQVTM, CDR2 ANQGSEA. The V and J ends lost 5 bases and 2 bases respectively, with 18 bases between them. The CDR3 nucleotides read TGCAGCGTTCTCCAACTTATGGGAGTTCAAGAGACCCAGTACTTC. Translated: CSVLQLMGVQETQYF.

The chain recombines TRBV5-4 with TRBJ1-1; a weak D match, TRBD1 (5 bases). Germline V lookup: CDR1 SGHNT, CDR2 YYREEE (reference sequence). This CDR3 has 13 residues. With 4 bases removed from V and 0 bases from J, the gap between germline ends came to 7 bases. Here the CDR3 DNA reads TGTGCCAGCAGCAGGGACGTGAACACTGAAGCTTTCTTT. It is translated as CASSRDVNTEAFF.

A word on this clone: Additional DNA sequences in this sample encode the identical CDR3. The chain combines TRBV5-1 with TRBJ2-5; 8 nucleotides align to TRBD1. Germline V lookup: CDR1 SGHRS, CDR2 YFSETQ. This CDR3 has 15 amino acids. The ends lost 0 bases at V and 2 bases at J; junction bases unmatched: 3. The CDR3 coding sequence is TGCGCCAGCAGCTTGGGGGGGACAGGACAAGAGACCCAGTACTTC. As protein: CASSLGGTGQETQYF.

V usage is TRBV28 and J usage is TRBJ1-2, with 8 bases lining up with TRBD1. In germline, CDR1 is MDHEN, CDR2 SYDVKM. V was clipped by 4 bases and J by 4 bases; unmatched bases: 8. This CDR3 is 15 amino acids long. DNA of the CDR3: TGTGCCAGCAGTTCAGGGACAGGAGGCGTCTATGGCTACACCTTC. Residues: CASSSGTGGVYGYTF.

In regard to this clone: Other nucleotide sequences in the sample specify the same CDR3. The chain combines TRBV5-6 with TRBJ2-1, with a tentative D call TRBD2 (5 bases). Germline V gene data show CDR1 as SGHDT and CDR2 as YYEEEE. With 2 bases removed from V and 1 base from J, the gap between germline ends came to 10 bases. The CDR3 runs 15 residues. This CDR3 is CASSFRGSSYNEQFF. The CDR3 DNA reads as TGTGCCAGCAGCTTTCGGGGTTCTTCCTACAATGAGCAGTTCTTC.

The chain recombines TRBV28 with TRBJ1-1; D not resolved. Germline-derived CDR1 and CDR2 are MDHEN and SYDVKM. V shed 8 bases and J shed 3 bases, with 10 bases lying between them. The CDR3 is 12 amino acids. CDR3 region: CASRIGYTEAFF. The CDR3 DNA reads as TGTGCCAGCCGCATTGGGTACACTGAAGCTTTCTTT.

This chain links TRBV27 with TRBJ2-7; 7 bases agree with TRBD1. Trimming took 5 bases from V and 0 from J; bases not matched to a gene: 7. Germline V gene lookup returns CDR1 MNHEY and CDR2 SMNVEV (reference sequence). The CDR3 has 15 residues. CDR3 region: CASSKQGRPSYEQYF. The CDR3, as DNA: TGTGCCAGCAGTAAACAGGGGCGACCCTCCTACGAGCAGTACTTC.

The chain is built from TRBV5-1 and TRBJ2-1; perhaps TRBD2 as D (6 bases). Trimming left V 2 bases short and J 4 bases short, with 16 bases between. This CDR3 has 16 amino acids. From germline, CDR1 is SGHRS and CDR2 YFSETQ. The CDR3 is CASSFQTGAPYNEQFF. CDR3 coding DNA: TGCGCCAGCAGCTTTCAGACGGGAGCCCCTTACAATGAGCAGTTCTTC.

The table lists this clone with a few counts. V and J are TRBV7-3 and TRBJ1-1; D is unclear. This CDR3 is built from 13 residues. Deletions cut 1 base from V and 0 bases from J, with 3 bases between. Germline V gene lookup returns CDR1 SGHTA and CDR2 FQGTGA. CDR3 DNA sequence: TGTGCCAGCAGCTTAATGGTGAACACTGAAGCTTTCTTT. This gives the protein CASSLMVNTEAFF.

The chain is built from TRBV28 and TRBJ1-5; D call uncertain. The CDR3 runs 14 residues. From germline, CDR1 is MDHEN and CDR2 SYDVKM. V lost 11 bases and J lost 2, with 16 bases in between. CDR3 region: CAGQPVERNQPQHF. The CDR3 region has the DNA TGTGCCGGCCAGCCCGTTGAACGCAATCAGCCCCAGCATTTT.

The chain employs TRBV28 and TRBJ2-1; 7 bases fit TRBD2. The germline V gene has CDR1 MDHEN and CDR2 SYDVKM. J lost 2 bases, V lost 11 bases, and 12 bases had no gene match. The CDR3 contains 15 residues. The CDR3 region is CAAGRGGATYNEQFF. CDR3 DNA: TGTGCCGCGGGGAGGGGCGGGGCGACCTACAATGAGCAGTTCTTC.

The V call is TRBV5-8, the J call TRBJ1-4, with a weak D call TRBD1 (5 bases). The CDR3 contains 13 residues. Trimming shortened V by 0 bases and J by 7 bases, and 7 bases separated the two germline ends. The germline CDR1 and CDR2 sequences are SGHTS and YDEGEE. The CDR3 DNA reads TGTGCCAGCAGCTTGGAGGGGAGTGAAAAACTGTTTTTT. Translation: CASSLEGSEKLFF.

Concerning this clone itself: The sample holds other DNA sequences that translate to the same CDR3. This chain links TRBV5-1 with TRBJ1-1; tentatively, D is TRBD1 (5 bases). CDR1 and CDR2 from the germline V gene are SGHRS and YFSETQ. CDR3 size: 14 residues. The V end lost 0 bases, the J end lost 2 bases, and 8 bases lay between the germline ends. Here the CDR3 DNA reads TGCGCCAGCAGCTTGGATGGGGGAAACACTGAAGCTTTCTTT. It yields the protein CASSLDGGNTEAFF.

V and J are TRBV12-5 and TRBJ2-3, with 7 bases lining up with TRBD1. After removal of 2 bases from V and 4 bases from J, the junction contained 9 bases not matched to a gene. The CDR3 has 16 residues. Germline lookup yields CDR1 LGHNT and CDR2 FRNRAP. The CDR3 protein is CASGLSAGGRSDTQYF. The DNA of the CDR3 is TGTGCTAGTGGTTTGAGCGCAGGGGGACGATCAGATACGCAGTATTTT.

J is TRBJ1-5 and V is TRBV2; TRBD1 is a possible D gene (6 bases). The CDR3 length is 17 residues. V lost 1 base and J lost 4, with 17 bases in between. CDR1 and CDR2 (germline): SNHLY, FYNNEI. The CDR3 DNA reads TGTGCCAGCAGTGAAGGTATCAGGGGAAAAGGTAATCAGCCCCAGCATTTT. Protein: CASSEGIRGKGNQPQHF.

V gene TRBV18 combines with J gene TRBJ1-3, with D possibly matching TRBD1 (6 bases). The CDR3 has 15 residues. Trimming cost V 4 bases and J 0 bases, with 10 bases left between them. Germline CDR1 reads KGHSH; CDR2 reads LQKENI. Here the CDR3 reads CASSRLQGSGNTIYF. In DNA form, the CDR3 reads TGTGCCAGCTCACGGCTACAGGGCTCTGGAAACACCATATATTTT. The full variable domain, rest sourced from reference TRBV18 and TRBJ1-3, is NAGVMQNPRHLVRRRGQEARLRCSPMKGHSHVYWYRQLPEEGLKFMVYLQKENIIDESGMPKERFSAEFPKEGPSILRIQQVVRGDSAAYFCASSRLQGSGNTIYFGEGSWLTVV.

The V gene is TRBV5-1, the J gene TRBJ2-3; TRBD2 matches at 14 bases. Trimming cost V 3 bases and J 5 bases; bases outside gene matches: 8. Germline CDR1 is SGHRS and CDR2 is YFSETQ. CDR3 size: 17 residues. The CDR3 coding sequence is TGCGCCAGCAGCTCGGGACTAGCGGGAGTGTATGGAGATACGCAGTATTTT. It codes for CASSSGLAGVYGDTQYF.

CDR3 nucleotide sequence: TGTGCCAGCAGACACACTAGCGGGAGTTACAATGAGCAGTTCTTC. Translating gives CASRHTSGSYNEQFF. This chain uses TRBV6-5 with TRBJ2-1; 11 bases line up with TRBD2. This CDR3 spans 15 amino acids. The germline gives CDR1 MNHEY, CDR2 SVGAGI. Trimming removed 6 bases from V and 4 bases from J; junction bases left unmatched: 5.

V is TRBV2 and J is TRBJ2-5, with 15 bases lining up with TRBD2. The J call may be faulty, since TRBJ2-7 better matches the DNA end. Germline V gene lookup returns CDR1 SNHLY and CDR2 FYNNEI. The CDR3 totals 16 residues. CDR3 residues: CASSLGLAGGGYEQYF. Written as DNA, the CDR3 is TGTGCCAGCAGTCTCGGACTAGCGGGAGGGGGGTACGAGCAGTACTTC.

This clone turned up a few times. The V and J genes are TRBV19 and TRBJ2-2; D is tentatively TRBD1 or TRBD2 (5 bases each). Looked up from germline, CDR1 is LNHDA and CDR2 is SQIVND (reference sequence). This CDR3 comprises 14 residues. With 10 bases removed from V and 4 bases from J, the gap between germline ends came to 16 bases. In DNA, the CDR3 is TGTGCCACCATTAGAGCGGACACCACCGGGGAGCTGTTTTTT. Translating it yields CATIRADTTGELFF.

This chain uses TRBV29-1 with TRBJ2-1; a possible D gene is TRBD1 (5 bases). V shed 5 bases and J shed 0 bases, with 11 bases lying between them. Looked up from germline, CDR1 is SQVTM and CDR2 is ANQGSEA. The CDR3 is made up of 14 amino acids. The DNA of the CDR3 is TGCAGCGTTCCCCAGGGTAGCTCCTACAATGAGCAGTTCTTC. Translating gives CSVPQGSSYNEQFF.

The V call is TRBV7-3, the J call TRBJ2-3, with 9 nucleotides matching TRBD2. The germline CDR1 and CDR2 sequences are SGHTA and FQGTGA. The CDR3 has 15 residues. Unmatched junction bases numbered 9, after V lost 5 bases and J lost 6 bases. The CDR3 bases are TGTGCCAGCAGCGTTCTAGCGGGAAAGGCTGATACGCAGTATTTT. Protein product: CASSVLAGKADTQYF.

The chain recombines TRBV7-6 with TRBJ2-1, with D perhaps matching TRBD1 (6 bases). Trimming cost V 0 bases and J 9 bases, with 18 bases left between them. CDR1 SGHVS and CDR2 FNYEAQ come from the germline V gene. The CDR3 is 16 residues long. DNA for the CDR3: TGTGCCAGCAGCTTAGCAACAGGGCTAGTGACGGGTGAGCAGTTCTTC. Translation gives CASSLATGLVTGEQFF.

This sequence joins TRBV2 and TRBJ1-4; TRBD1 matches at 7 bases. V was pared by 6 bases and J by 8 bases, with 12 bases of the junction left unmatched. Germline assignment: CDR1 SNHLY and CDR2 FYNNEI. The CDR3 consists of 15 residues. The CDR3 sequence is CASSAAQGFGEKLFF. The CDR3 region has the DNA TGTGCCAGCAGCGCGGCACAGGGGTTCGGGGAAAAACTGTTTTTT.